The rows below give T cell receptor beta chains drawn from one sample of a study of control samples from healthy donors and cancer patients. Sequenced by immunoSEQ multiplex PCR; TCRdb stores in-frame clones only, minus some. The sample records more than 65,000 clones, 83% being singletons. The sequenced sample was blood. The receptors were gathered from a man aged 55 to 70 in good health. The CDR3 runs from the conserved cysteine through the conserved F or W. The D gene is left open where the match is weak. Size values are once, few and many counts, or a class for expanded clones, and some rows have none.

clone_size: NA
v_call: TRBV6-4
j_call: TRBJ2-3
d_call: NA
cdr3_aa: CARGTSLTDTQYF
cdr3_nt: TGTGCCAGGGGGACTTCGTTAACAGATACGCAGTATTTT

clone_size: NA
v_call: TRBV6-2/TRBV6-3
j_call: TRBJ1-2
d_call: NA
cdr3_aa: CASSYGTTIGYTF
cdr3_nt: TGTGCCAGCAGTTACGGGACTACAATTGGCTACACCTTC

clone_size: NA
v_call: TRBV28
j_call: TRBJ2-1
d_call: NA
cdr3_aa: CASSLYQGGEIYNEQFF
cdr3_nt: TGTGCCAGCAGTTTATATCAAGGGGGGGAGATCTACAATGAGCAGTTCTTC

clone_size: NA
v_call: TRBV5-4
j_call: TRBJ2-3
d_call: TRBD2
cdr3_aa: CASSTSGSRTDTQYF
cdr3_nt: TGTGCCAGCAGCACAAGCGGGAGTCGCACAGATACGCAGTATTTT

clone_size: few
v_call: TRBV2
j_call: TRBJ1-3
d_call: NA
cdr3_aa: CASSLGDPWDTIYF
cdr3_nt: TGTGCCAGCAGCCTGGGGGATCCTTGGGACACCATATATTTT

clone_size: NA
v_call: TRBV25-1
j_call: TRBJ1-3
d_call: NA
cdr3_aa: CASTRPGQLSSGNTIYF
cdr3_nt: TGTGCCAGCACCCGCCCCGGACAGTTGAGCTCTGGAAACACCATATATTTT

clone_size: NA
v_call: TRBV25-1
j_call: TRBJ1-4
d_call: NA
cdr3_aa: CASSQLGTTNEKLFF
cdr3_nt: TGTGCCAGCAGCCAGTTGGGTACAACTAATGAAAAACTGTTTTTT

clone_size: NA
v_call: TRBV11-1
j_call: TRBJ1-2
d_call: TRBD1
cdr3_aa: CASSFSGTGGYTF
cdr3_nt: TGTGCCAGCAGCTTTTCCGGGACAGGTGGCTACACCTTC

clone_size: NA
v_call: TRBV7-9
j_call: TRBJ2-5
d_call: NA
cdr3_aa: CASSLASGQETQYF
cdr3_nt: TGTGCCAGCAGCTTAGCTAGCGGCCAAGAGACCCAGTACTTC

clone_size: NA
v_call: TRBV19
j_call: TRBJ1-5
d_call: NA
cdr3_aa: CASKKGVTGQPQHF
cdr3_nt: TGTGCCAGTAAAAAAGGAGTTACCGGTCAGCCCCAGCATTTT

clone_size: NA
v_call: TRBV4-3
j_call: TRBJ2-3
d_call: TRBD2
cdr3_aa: CASSQGLTSATQYF
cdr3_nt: TGCGCCAGCAGCCAAGGATTGACTAGCGCTACGCAGTATTTT

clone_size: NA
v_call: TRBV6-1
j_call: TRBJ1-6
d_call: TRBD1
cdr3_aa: CASSEGTGKSSPLHF
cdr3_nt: TGTGCCAGCAGTGAAGGGACAGGGAAAAGTTCACCCCTCCACTTT

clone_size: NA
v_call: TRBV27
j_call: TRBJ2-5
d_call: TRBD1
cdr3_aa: CASRKGANNQETQYF
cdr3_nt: TGTGCCAGCAGAAAGGGGGCAAATAACCAAGAGACCCAGTACTTC

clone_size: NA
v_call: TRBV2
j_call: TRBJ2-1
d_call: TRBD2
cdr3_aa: CASSEGPGLAVLGNEQFF
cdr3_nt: TGTGCCAGCAGTGAAGGACCGGGACTAGCGGTACTCGGCAATGAGCAGTTCTTC

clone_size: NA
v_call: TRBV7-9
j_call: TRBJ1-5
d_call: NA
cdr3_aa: CASSRDSNQPQHF
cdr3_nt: TGTGCCAGCAGCCGGGACAGCAATCAGCCCCAGCATTTT

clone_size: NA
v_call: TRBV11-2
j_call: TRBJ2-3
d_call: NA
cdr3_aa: CASSPNVGTDTQYF
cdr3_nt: TGTGCCAGCAGCCCTAACGTTGGCACAGATACGCAGTATTTT

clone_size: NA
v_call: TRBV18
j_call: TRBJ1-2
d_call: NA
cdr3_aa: CASSPMAANYGYTF
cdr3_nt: TGTGCCAGCTCACCTATGGCGGCTAACTATGGCTACACCTTC

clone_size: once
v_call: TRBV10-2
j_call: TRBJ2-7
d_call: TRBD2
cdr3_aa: CASNLAGRAYEQYF
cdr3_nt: TGCGCCAGTAACCTAGCGGGTCGTGCCTACGAGCAGTACTTC

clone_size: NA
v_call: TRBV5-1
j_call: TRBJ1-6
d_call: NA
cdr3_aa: CASSLLPGRSGSPLHF
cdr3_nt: TGCGCCAGCAGCTTGTTGCCAGGGCGGTCGGGATCACCCCTCCACTTT

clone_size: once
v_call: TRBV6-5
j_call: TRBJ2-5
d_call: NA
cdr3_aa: CASRNLGGETQYF
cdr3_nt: TGTGCCAGCAGGAACCTGGGGGGAGAGACCCAGTACTTC

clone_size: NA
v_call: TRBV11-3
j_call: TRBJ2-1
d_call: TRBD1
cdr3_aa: CASSLGQGAYNEQFF
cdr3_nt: TGTGCCAGCAGCTTGGGGCAGGGGGCATACAATGAGCAGTTCTTC

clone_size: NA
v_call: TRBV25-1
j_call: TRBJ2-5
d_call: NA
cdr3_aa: CASSDPTSPQETQYF
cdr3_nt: TGTGCCAGCAGTGACCCAACAAGTCCCCAAGAGACCCAGTACTTC

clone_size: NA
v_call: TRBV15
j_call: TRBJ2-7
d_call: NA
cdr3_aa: CATSGQRNSYEQYF
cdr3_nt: TGTGCCACCAGCGGACAGCGGAACTCCTACGAGCAGTACTTC

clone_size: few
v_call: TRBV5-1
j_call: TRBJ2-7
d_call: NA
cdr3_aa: CASSLSPSYEQYF
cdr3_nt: TGCGCCAGCAGCTTGTCTCCGTCCTACGAGCAGTACTTC

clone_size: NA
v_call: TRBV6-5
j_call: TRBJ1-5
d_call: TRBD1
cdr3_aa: CASSGQQNQPQHF
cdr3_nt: TGTGCCAGCTCGGGACAGCAAAATCAGCCCCAGCATTTT

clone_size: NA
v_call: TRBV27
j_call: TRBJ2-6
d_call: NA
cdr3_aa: CASSFDSVLTF
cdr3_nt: TGTGCCAGCAGTTTTGACAGCGTCCTGACTTTC